The 18 T cell receptor beta chains presented below share a single source sample, sequenced in a study of PD-1 blockade in mismatch repair-deficient tumors (TCRdb year 2017). Receptors were amplified or captured by the immunoSEQ multiplex PCR assay. Sourced from immuneACCESS, this table was stored by TCRdb with only in-frame sequences that have V and J called. A share of the clones is absent; for the studies checked, an unresolved V gene accounts for under half, and the remainder has no known explanation. The sample includes 100,000 to 150,000 clones, with about 88% observed a single time. Roughly 13% of the sample is held by the ten biggest clonotypes. This sample comprised peripheral blood, obtained 44 weeks after starting pembrolizumab. Receptor source: an adult with mismatch repair-deficient cancer.

J is TRBJ2-3 and V is TRBV28; D might be TRBD1 (6 bases). This CDR3 has 18 residues. V was shortened by 6 bases and J by 2 bases, with 24 bases between the two germline ends. Per germline, CDR1 MDHEN and CDR2 SYDVKM. The CDR3 region is CASSRLSWGGGTTDTQYF. The CDR3 bases are TGTGCCAGCAGCCGACTTAGTTGGGGTGGGGGCACCACAGATACGCAGTATTTT.

This chain uses TRBV30 with TRBJ2-7; no definite D call. Per germline, CDR1 GTSNPN and CDR2 SVGIG (reference sequence). The V gene lost 5 bases and the J gene lost 3 bases, with 17 bases spanning the gap. This CDR3 contains 14 residues. The CDR3: CAWGTTRRLYEQYF. DNA of the CDR3: TGTGCCTGGGGTACGACACGACGCCTCTACGAGCAGTACTTC. Combining the CDR3 with reference TRBV30 and TRBJ2-7 gives the whole variable domain SQTIHQWPATLVQPVGSPLSLECTVEGTSNPNLYWYRQAAGRGLQLLFYSVGIGQISSEVPQNLSASRPQDRQFILSSKKLLLSDSGFYLCAWGTTRRLYEQYFGPGTRLTVT.

In its sample, this clone was seen a few times. This chain connects TRBV5-4 to TRBJ1-2, with 8 bases that match TRBD1. The CDR3 covers 15 residues. J gave up 3 bases and V 0 bases, and 4 bases lay outside the gene matches. CDR1 is SGHNT and CDR2 is YYREEE in the germline V gene (reference sequence). DNA of the CDR3: TGTGCCAGCAGCTTGGACAGGGGGTTGGACTATGGCTACACCTTC. It codes for CASSLDRGLDYGYTF. The full variable domain, in which reference TRBV5-4 and TRBJ1-2 provide the parts outside the CDR3, is ETGVTQSPTHLIKTRGQQVTLRCSSQSGHNTVSWYQQALGQGPQFIFQYYREEENGRGNFPPRFSGLQFPNYSSELNVNALELDDSALYLCASSLDRGLDYGYTFGSGTRLTVV.

The J gene is TRBJ1-5, the V gene TRBV9; tentatively, D is TRBD1 (5 bases). Germline values: CDR1 SGDLS, CDR2 YYNGEE. The CDR3 totals 15 residues. Trimming removed 1 base at V and 0 bases at J, with 8 bases between. DNA of the CDR3: TGTGCCAGCAGCGTAACGGGGGGTAGCAATCAGCCCCAGCATTTT. It is translated as CASSVTGGSNQPQHF.

The chain recombines TRBV19 with TRBJ1-1; D unclear. The CDR3 runs to 14 residues. Germline V gene data show CDR1 as LNHDA and CDR2 as SQIVND (reference sequence). Trimming shortened V by 5 bases and J by 5 bases, and 15 bases separated the two germline ends. This chain's CDR3 is CASSPGRGGTEAFF. The DNA of the CDR3 is TGTGCCAGTAGTCCCGGGCGGGGAGGTACTGAAGCTTTCTTT.

The V call is TRBV19, the J call TRBJ1-1, with TRBD1 identical over 7 bases. The junction had 7 bases not matched to a gene; V was cut back by 5 bases and J by 1 base. There are 15 residues in the CDR3. Germline V CDR1 and CDR2: LNHDA, SQIVND (reference sequence). The CDR3 protein is CASSSHRGGNTEAFF. CDR3 sequence (DNA): TGTGCCAGTAGTTCCCACAGGGGTGGGAACACTGAAGCTTTCTTT.

V and J are TRBV5-6 and TRBJ2-1; TRBD2 aligns across 7 bases. Losses at the gene ends were 4 bases for V and 1 base for J; bases not matched to a gene: 5. Germline CDR1 SGHDT, CDR2 YYEEEE. This CDR3 is 15 amino acids long. The CDR3 DNA sequence: TGTGCCAGCAGCCCAAGCGGGAATTCCTACAATGAGCAGTTCTTC. It translates to CASSPSGNSYNEQFF.

The chain employs TRBV11-1 and TRBJ2-3; maybe TRBD2 (6 bases). Between the trimmed V and J ends, which lost 5 bases and 0 bases, there was a span of 12 bases. CDR1 and CDR2 (germline): SGHAT, FQDESV (reference sequence). This CDR3 has 15 amino acids. The CDR3, as DNA: TGTGCCAGCAGCCCTCTAGCGACAAGCACAGATACGCAGTATTTT. It codes for CASSPLATSTDTQYF. Full variable domain (rest looked up from reference TRBV11-1 and TRBJ2-3): EAEVAQSPRYKITEKSQAVAFWCDPISGHATLYWYRQILGQGPELLVQFQDESVVDDSQLPKDRFSAERLKGVDSTLKIQPAELGDSAMYLCASSPLATSTDTQYFGPGTRLTVL.

V gene TRBV5-6 combines with J gene TRBJ2-5; D remains unclear. Between the trimmed V and J ends, which lost 2 bases and 1 base, there was a span of 6 bases. This CDR3 is built from 13 residues. The germline gives CDR1 SGHDT, CDR2 YYEEEE. The CDR3 sequence is CASSFSAQETQYF. The CDR3 bases are TGTGCCAGCAGCTTTTCAGCCCAAGAGACCCAGTACTTC.

This sequence joins TRBV30 and TRBJ1-2; D may be TRBD1 (5 bases). CDR1 and CDR2 from the germline V gene are GTSNPN and SVGIG (reference sequence). The CDR3 covers 14 residues. The V end was cut by 3 bases, the J end by 4 bases, with 15 bases between. The CDR3 sequence is CAWSPLTGLYGYTF. The CDR3 DNA sequence: TGTGCCTGGAGCCCGCTTACAGGTCTCTATGGCTACACCTTC.

This chain joins TRBV28 and TRBJ2-4; tentatively, D is TRBD1 (6 bases). V lost 3 bases and J 0 bases, leaving 18 bases between the germline ends. CDR3 length equals 18 residues. CDR1 and CDR2 (germline): MDHEN, SYDVKM. CDR3 sequence reads: CASSLVGEGVLAKNIQYF. CDR3 nucleotides: TGTGCCAGCAGTTTGGTGGGTGAGGGGGTATTAGCCAAAAACATTCAGTACTTC.

This chain uses TRBV14 with TRBJ1-2, with TRBD1 as a possible D gene (5 bases). The CDR3 consists of 13 residues. Between the trimmed V and J ends, which lost 4 bases and 9 bases, there was a span of 15 bases. Germline V gene lookup returns CDR1 SGHDN and CDR2 FVKESK. CDR3 sequence: CASSLAGGIRYTF. The CDR3 coding sequence is TGTGCCAGCAGCCTGGCGGGGGGGATCCGCTACACCTTC.

J is TRBJ2-7 and V is TRBV7-2; 11 positions agree with TRBD2. CDR3 length equals 19 residues. CDR1 SGHTA and CDR2 FQGNSA come from the germline V gene. V trimming: 5 bases; J trimming: 0 bases; junction bases outside the gene matches: 15. CDR3 sequence: CASSPERSGTSGISYEQYF. CDR3 in DNA: TGTGCCAGCAGCCCAGAGAGGTCCGGGACTAGCGGAATCTCCTACGAGCAGTACTTC.

The chain joins TRBV5-1 to TRBJ1-2; TRBD1 might be the D (5 bases). Trimming removed 0 bases from V and 4 bases from J, with 16 bases in between. Germline-derived CDR1 and CDR2 are SGHRS and YFSETQ. The CDR3 has 16 amino acids. The CDR3, as DNA: TGCGCCAGCAGCTTGGGGGGCAGGGCACGGCGCTATGGCTACACCTTC. Its translation is CASSLGGRARRYGYTF.

V is TRBV27 and J is TRBJ2-3; weak D call: TRBD2 (5 bases). CDR1 and CDR2 (germline): MNHEY, SMNVEV (reference sequence). Trimming removed 5 bases at V and 5 bases at J, with 20 bases between. The CDR3 covers 16 residues. The CDR3 sequence is CASSILPGSAGDTQYF. CDR3 DNA: TGTGCCAGCAGTATCCTACCGGGGTCGGCTGGAGATACGCAGTATTTT.

This chain links TRBV5-1 with TRBJ2-7; tentatively, D is TRBD2 (5 bases). The CDR3 length is 13 residues. The germline gives CDR1 SGHRS, CDR2 YFSETQ. V was cut by 0 bases and J by 5 bases, with 9 bases left in between. CDR3 loop: CASSLGGENEQYF. DNA for the CDR3: TGCGCCAGCAGCTTGGGGGGAGAAAACGAGCAGTACTTC.

The rearrangement joins TRBV30 to TRBJ2-6; D not certain. The length of the CDR3 is 13 residues. Trimming shortened V by 0 bases and J by 2 bases, and 2 bases separated the two germline ends. Germline lookup yields CDR1 GTSNPN and CDR2 SVGIG (reference sequence). DNA for the CDR3: TGTGCCTGGAGTGTACCTGGGGCCAACGTCCTGACTTTC. It codes for CAWSVPGANVLTF.

The chain recombines TRBV7-9 with TRBJ1-1; D is unresolved. The CDR3 is 11 amino acids. Germline lookup yields CDR1 SEHNR and CDR2 FQNEAQ (reference sequence). Trimming shortened V by 1 base and J by 6 bases, and 3 bases separated the two germline ends. This CDR3 is CASSLDSEAFF. The CDR3 DNA sequence: TGTGCCAGCAGCTTAGATTCTGAAGCTTTCTTT.